Detailed here is one T cell receptor (beta chain). What it binds is not known. This CDR3 is built from 12 residues. The germline V gene encodes CDR1 KGHSH and CDR2 LQKENI. The TRB libraries of cDNA were built by UMI-labeled 5' RACE. From its re-call of the 5' RACE reads, TCRdb lists each CDR3 protein once, without DNA. This listing includes some 140,000 distinct CDR3 sequences. This sample was taken from a study of CXCR3-negative and CXCR3-positive naive CD8 T cells. The study, taken as a whole, reports: Higher TRB CDR3 hydrophobicity marked CXCR3-positive naive cells relative to CXCR3-negative naive cells.

Material for sequencing was naive CXCR3+ CD8+ T cells from blood. As for subset: CD45RO-CCR7+CD27+CD95- naive CD8+ T cells expressing CXCR3 (TNR3+). The receptor comes from a human donor in good health. Some clones in this sample may be carry-over from other donors' samples. The J gene is TRBJ2-1, the V gene TRBV18. CDR3 sequence reads: CAPKFRGNEQFF.